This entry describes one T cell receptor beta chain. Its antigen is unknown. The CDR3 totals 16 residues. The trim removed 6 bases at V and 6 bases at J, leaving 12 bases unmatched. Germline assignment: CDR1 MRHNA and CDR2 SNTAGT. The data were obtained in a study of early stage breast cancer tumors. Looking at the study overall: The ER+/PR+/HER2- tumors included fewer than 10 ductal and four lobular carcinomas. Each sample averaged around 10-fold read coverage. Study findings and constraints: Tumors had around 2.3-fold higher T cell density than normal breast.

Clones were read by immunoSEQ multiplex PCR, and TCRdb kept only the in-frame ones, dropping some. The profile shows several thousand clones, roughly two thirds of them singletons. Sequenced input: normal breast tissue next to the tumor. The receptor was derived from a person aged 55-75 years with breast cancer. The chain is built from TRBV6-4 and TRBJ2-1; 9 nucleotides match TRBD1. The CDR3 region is CASSGWDREGGNEQFF. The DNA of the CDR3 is TGTGCCAGCAGCGGCTGGGACAGGGAGGGCGGCAATGAGCAGTTCTTC.